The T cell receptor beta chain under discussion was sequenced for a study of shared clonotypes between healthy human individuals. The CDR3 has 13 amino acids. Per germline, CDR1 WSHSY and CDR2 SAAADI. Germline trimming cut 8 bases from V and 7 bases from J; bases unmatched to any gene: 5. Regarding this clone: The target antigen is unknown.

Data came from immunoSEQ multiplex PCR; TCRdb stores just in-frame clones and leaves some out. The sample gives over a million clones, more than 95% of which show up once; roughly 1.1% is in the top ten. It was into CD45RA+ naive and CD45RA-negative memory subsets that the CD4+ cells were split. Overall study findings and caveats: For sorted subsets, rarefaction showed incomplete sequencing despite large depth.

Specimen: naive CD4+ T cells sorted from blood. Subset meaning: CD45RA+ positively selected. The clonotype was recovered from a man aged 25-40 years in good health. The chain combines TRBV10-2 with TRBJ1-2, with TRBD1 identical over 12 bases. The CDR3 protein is CASSGQGASGYTF. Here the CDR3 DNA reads TGCGCCAGCTCGGGACAGGGGGCTAGTGGCTACACCTTC.